These T cell receptor beta chains were read from a single sample in a study of blood T cells in healthy people across ages. MiXCR was run by TCRdb on the 5' RACE reads, yielding one entry per CDR3 protein. The profile shows 800,000 to 950,000 distinct CDR3 sequences, under 50% of them singletons. Sequenced input: blood. These receptors originate from a man in his thirties or forties in good health. Both conserved end residues are part of each CDR3. Fields, in order: clone size, CDR3 length, D gene, V gene, J gene, CDR3 protein, CDR3 DNA. A D gene is named only where the DNA matches it firmly. Size tells how often a clone was seen (once, few, many) or the class of an expanded clone, and some rows leave it out.

.	18	.	TRBV4-1	TRBJ2-1	CASSQDRLTGLSYNEQFF	TGCGCCAGCAGCCAAGATAGGCTAACAGGGTTGTCCTACAATGAGCAGTTCTTC
.	16	.	TRBV28	TRBJ2-3	CASIRGRGRNTDTQYF	TGTGCCAGCATAAGAGGTCGGGGGCGGAACACAGATACGCAGTATTTT
.	15	TRBD2	TRBV2	TRBJ2-3	CASSALAGAPDTQYF	TGTGCCAGCAGTGCACTAGCGGGGGCTCCAGATACGCAGTATTTT
few	13	TRBD2	TRBV4-1	TRBJ2-1	CASSPDSGAEQFF	TGCGCCAGCAGCCCGGATAGCGGGGCGGAGCAGTTCTTC
few	13	TRBD2	TRBV4-3	TRBJ2-5	CASSRGLGETQYF	TGCGCCAGCAGCCGCGGACTAGGCGAGACCCAGTACTTC
.	13	TRBD1	TRBV6-6	TRBJ1-2	CASTGQGVGGYTF	TGTGCCAGCACTGGACAGGGGGTTGGCGGCTACACCTTC
few	15	.	TRBV5-5	TRBJ1-1	CASSFGSASNTEAFF	TGTGCCAGCAGCTTTGGTTCAGCATCTAACACTGAAGCTTTCTTT
few	15	.	TRBV11-2	TRBJ2-7	CASSLDRVSSYEQYF	TGTGCCAGCAGCTTAGATCGGGTTAGCTCCTACGAGCAGTACTTC
.	14	TRBD1	TRBV29-1	TRBJ1-2	CSVLRDRGSYGYTF	TGCAGCGTCCTCCGGGACAGGGGGTCCTATGGCTACACCTTC
.	14	.	TRBV9	TRBJ2-1	CASSVTGSWGEQFF	TGTGCCAGCAGCGTCACGGGGAGCTGGGGTGAGCAGTTCTTC
.	13	.	TRBV6-5	TRBJ2-7	CASSYSIGTEQYF	TGTGCCAGCAGTTACTCGATCGGGACCGAGCAGTACTTC
many	17	TRBD2	TRBV20-1	TRBJ2-1	CSAREGTSGGAVNEQFF	TGCAGTGCTAGAGAAGGGACTAGCGGGGGGGCGGTCAATGAGCAGTTCTTC